These 5 T cell receptor beta chains were sequenced from one sample in a study of shared clonotypes between healthy human individuals. Profiled with immunoSEQ multiplex PCR; TCRdb holds only in-frame clones, not every one. The table records around 1.9 million clones, roughly 95% of them present only once. Selected positively for CCR7 and CD45RO-negative, naive CD8 cells excluded terminally differentiated effector memory CD45RA+ cells. The sequenced material came from naive CD8+ T cells from PBMCs. The receptors stem from a man aged 18 to 29 in good health. Some clones in this sample may be carry-over from other donors' samples.

This clone was seen only once. The genes are TRBV6-5 and TRBJ2-1; 7 bases fit TRBD2. This CDR3 is 16 amino acids long. Trimming removed 0 bases from V and 4 bases from J; junction bases left unmatched: 6. Looked up from germline, CDR1 is MNHEY and CDR2 is SVGAGI. CDR3 sequence reads: CASSYSREAGYNEQFF. The CDR3 DNA reads as TGTGCCAGCAGTTACTCCCGGGAGGCCGGTTACAATGAGCAGTTCTTC.

The CDR3 region is CASSLVPAASYQETQYF. CDR3 nucleotide sequence: TGTGCCAGCAGCTTAGTTCCGGCAGCCTCGTACCAAGAGACCCAGTACTTC. The gene calls are TRBV11-2 and TRBJ2-5, with no clear D. The ends were cut back, 1 base at V and 0 bases at J, with 15 bases in the middle. The CDR3 totals 17 residues. Per germline, CDR1 SGHAT and CDR2 FQNNGV. The variable domain in full, with the rest retrieved from reference TRBV11-2 and TRBJ2-5, is EAGVAQSPRYKIIEKRQSVAFWCNPISGHATLYWYQQILGQGPKLLIQFQNNGVVDDSQLPKDRFSAERLKGVDSTLKIQPAKLEDSAVYLCASSLVPAASYQETQYFGPGTRLLVL.

This chain connects TRBV7-9 to TRBJ1-3; 7 bases agree with TRBD1. Unmatched junction bases numbered 6, after V lost 7 bases and J lost 0 bases. Germline values: CDR1 SEHNR, CDR2 FQNEAQ (reference sequence). The CDR3 is 15 residues long. This CDR3 is CASIQGDLSGNTIYF. The CDR3 nucleotides read TGTGCCAGCATCCAGGGGGACCTCTCTGGAAACACCATATATTTT. Filled out from reference TRBV7-9 and TRBJ1-3, the complete variable domain reads DTGVSQNPRHKITKRGQNVTFRCDPISEHNRLYWYRQTLGQGPEFLTYFQNEAQLEKSRLLSDRFSAERPKGSFSTLEIQRTEQGDSAMYLCASIQGDLSGNTIYFGEGSWLTVV.

The chain couples TRBV4-1 to TRBJ1-1; D is unclear. Germline V gene sequence: CDR1 MGHRA, CDR2 YSYEKL. V was pared by 0 bases and J by 2 bases, with 16 bases between. The CDR3 loop spans 17 amino acids. CDR3 sequence: CASSQDLIRRLNTEAFF. The CDR3 coding sequence is TGCGCCAGCAGCCAAGATTTAATCCGGAGACTCAACACTGAAGCTTTCTTT.

The chain combines TRBV7-9 with TRBJ2-7; D might be TRBD1 or TRBD2, each matching 7 bases. The V gene's germline CDR1 is SEHNR and CDR2 FQNEAQ (reference sequence). CDR3 size: 14 residues. V was shortened by 5 bases and J by 3 bases, with 14 bases between the two germline ends. In nucleotides, the CDR3 is TGTGCCAGCAGCGGGGGGGACAGACACTACGAGCAGTACTTC. Amino acid sequence: CASSGGDRHYEQYF.